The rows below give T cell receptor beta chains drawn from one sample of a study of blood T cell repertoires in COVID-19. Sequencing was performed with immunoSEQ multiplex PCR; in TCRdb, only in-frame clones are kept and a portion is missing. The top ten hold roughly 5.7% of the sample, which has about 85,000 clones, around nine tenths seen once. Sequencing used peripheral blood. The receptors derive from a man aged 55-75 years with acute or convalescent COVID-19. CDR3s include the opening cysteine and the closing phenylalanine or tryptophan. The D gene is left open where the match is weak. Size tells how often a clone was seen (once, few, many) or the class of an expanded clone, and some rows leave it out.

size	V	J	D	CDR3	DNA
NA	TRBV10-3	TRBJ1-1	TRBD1	CAISESIGTGSAAFF	TGTGCCATCAGTGAGTCTATAGGGACAGGTTCCGCGGCTTTCTTT
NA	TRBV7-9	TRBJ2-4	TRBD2	CASSLTSVWENIQYF	TGTGCCAGCAGCCTAACTAGCGTCTGGGAAAACATTCAGTACTTC
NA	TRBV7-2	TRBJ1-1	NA	CASSFSRMSGGATEAFF	TGTGCCAGCAGCTTCTCCAGGATGTCGGGGGGGGCGACTGAAGCTTTCTTT
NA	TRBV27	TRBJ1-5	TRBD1	CASGQTGDEDQPQHF	TGTGCCAGCGGACAGACAGGGGACGAAGATCAGCCCCAGCATTTT
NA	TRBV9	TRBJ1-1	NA	CASSALTENTEAFF	TGTGCCAGCAGCGCCCTGACAGAGAACACTGAAGCTTTCTTT
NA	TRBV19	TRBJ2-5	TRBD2	CASSITGGWRETQYF	TGTGCCAGTAGTATCACGGGGGGATGGCGAGAGACCCAGTACTTC
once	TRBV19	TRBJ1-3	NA	CASSAQGLDGYSSGNTIYF	TGTGCCAGTAGTGCCCAGGGCCTGGACGGGTACTCCTCTGGAAACACCATATATTTT
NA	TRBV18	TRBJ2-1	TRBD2	CASSPLADGALYNEQFF	TGTGCCAGCTCACCGCTAGCGGACGGGGCACTCTACAATGAGCAGTTCTTC
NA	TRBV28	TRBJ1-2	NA	CASSFVGGAYGYTF	TGTGCCAGCAGTTTTGTAGGGGGGGCCTATGGCTACACCTTC
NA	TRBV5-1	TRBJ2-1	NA	CASSLGPGATYNEQFF	TGCGCCAGCAGCTTGGGGCCAGGGGCAACCTACAATGAGCAGTTCTTC
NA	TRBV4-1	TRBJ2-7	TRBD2	CASSQDQTSGGYEQYF	TGCGCCAGCAGCCAAGATCAGACTAGCGGGGGTTACGAGCAGTACTTC
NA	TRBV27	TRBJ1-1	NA	CASSSTPNTEAFF	TGTGCCAGCAGTTCCACTCCGAACACTGAAGCTTTCTTT
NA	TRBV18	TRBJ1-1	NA	CASSSLSDSLNTEAFF	TGTGCCAGCTCTTCCCTCTCGGACAGCCTGAACACTGAAGCTTTCTTT
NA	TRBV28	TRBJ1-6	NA	CASRLNRDSPLHF	TGTGCCAGCAGGCTTAACCGGGATTCACCCCTCCACTTT
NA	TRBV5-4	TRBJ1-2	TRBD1	CASSLGQGVYGYTF	TGTGCCAGCAGCTTGGGACAGGGGGTCTATGGCTACACCTTC
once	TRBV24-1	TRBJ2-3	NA	CATSGSSGDASTDTQYF	TGTGCCACCAGTGGATCGTCAGGGGACGCCAGCACAGATACGCAGTATTTT
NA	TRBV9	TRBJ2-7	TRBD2	CASSAGLAGLYEQYF	TGTGCCAGCAGCGCCGGACTAGCGGGGCTCTACGAGCAGTACTTC
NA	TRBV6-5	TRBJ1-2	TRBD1	CASSYGTANYGYTF	TGTGCCAGCAGTTACGGGACAGCTAACTATGGCTACACCTTC
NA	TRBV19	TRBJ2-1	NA	CASSIAGGSSYNEQFF	TGTGCCAGTAGTATAGCTGGCGGTAGCTCCTACAATGAGCAGTTCTTC
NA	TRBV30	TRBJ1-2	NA	CAWSFRLGGDGYTF	TGTGCCTGGAGCTTTCGCCTGGGCGGGGATGGCTACACCTTC
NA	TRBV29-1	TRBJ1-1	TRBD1	CSVDPGTANTEAFF	TGCAGCGTAGACCCCGGGACAGCGAACACTGAAGCTTTCTTT
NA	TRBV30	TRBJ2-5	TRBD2	CAWSVRRGSLETQYF	TGTGCCTGGAGTGTAAGGCGGGGGTCCCTGGAGACCCAGTACTTC
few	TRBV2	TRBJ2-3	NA	CASSEWGRVTDTQYF	TGTGCCAGCAGTGAATGGGGGCGGGTCACAGATACGCAGTATTTT
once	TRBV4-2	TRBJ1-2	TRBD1	CASSQADRGAGYTF	TGTGCCAGCAGCCAAGCCGACAGGGGGGCTGGCTACACCTTC
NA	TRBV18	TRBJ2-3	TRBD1	CASSPPVPGQTSTDTQYF	TGTGCCAGCTCACCACCGGTACCGGGACAGACCAGCACAGATACGCAGTATTTT
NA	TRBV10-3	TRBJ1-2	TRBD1	CAISLGTGYGGYTF	TGTGCCATCAGTCTCGGGACAGGGTACGGTGGCTACACCTTC
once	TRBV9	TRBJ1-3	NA	CASSVDESGNTIYF	TGTGCCAGCAGCGTAGATGAGTCTGGAAACACCATATATTTT
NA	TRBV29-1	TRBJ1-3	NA	CSATEVGKDTIYF	TGCAGCGCAACGGAGGTGGGGAAGGACACCATATATTTT
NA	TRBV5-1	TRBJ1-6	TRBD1	CASSTSGGNSPLHF	TGCGCCAGCAGCACCTCAGGGGGTAATTCACCCCTCCACTTT
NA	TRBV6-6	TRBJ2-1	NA	CASSSVGGPKNEQFF	TGTGCCAGCAGTTCCGTGGGGGGGCCAAAAAATGAGCAGTTCTTC
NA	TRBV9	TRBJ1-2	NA	CASTGGKEAYGYTF	TGTGCCAGCACCGGGGGGAAGGAGGCCTATGGCTACACCTTC
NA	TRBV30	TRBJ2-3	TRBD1	CAWQTGASTDTQYF	TGTGCCTGGCAAACAGGGGCTAGCACAGATACGCAGTATTTT
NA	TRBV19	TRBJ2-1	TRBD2	CASTRSTGGSSYNEQFF	TGTGCCAGTACCCGCTCAACCGGGGGGTCCTCCTACAATGAGCAGTTCTTC
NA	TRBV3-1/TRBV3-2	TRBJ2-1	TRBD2	CASSHGTSGVYNEQFF	TGTGCCAGCAGCCACGGGACTAGCGGGGTTTACAATGAGCAGTTCTTC
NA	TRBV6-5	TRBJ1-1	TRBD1	CASKVWTGEDTEAFF	TGTGCCAGCAAGGTGTGGACAGGGGAGGACACTGAAGCTTTCTTT
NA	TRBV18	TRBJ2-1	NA	CASSPSGNEQFF	TGTGCCAGCTCACCGTCGGGGAATGAGCAGTTCTTC
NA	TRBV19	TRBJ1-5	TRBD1	CASSMTGNQPQHF	TGTGCCAGTAGTATGACAGGGAATCAGCCCCAGCATTTT
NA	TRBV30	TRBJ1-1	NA	CAWSRGLANTEAFF	TGTGCCTGGAGTCGAGGTTTAGCGAACACTGAAGCTTTCTTT
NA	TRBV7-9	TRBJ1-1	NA	CASSFETGLNTEAFF	TGTGCCAGCAGCTTCGAGACGGGATTGAACACTGAAGCTTTCTTT
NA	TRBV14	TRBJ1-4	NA	CASSQAAGAGEKLFF	TGTGCCAGCAGCCAAGCGGCGGGGGCGGGGGAAAAACTGTTTTTT
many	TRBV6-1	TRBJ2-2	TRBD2	CASSERLAGGLNTGELFF	TGTGCCAGCAGTGAGAGGTTAGCGGGGGGACTGAACACCGGGGAGCTGTTTTTT
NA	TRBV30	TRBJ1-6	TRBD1	CAWTWDSSGYNSPLHF	TGTGCCTGGACCTGGGACAGCTCCGGATATAATTCACCCCTCCACTTT
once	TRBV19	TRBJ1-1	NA	CASSMQLNTEAFF	TGTGCCAGTAGTATGCAGTTGAACACTGAAGCTTTCTTT
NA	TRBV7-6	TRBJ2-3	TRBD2	CASRRGGGRPRENTQYF	TGTGCCAGCCGTAGGGGCGGGGGACGACCCAGAGAAAATACGCAGTATTTT